This TCR beta chain came from a study of CD8+CD57+ T cells in acquired aplastic anemia. Study at large: Sorted CD4+ plus CD8+ cells gave DNA averaging about 3 ug.

As regards this clonotype: Its antigen is undetermined.

Patients chosen for sequencing had shown CD8+CD57+ cell expansion by flow cytometry. By the time of blood sampling, patients had still received no therapy. Germline trimming cut 5 bases from V and 13 bases from J; bases unmatched to any gene: 11. The CDR3 runs 13 residues. Germline assignment: CDR1 LNHDA and CDR2 SQIVND (reference sequence). Investigators profiled TCR beta VDJ and CDR3 from genomic DNA template. Each CDR3 protein is one row after TCRdb ran MiXCR on the reads. The table includes around 80,000 distinct CDR3 sequences, about 70% detected once. Broader study findings: With respect to CD8+ Simpson's diversity, patients and controls did not differ significantly. Patients shared approximately 30 CD8+ CDR3 sequences with controls.

The sequence derives from a human donor with aplastic anemia. The V gene is TRBV19, the J gene TRBJ2-1; TRBD1 aligns across 7 bases. The sequenced sample consisted of sorted CD4+, CD8+, or CD8+CD57+ T cells (not recorded which) from PBMCs. The CDR3 loop is CASSLRDSRFQFF. CDR3 bases: TGTGCCAGTAGTCTCCGGGACAGCAGGTTTCAGTTCTTC.